This record concerns one T cell receptor (beta chain) sequence. The antigen is undetermined. PCR used 60 Vbeta primers and 13 Jbeta primers. This table comes from immunoSEQ multiplex PCR, and its TCRdb copy is limited to in-frame clones, with some not included. The table lists under 200,000 clones, approximately 81% of them singletons, with approximately 1.9% in the top ten. The data belong to a study of cytomegalovirus exposure and HLA in healthy donors. Study-wide findings and caveats: In a later analysis, specific HLA alleles were associated with 15,000 to 20,000 TCR beta sequences at a 0.05 false discovery rate. CMV serostatus was the only recorded immune exposure for donors. TCR beta chains numbering under 200 were designated cytomegalovirus-associated.

Germline trimming cut 0 bases from V and 0 bases from J; bases unmatched to any gene: 4. The germline V gene encodes CDR1 LNHDA and CDR2 SQIVND (reference sequence). This CDR3 has 17 residues. J is TRBJ2-2 and V is TRBV19, with 7 bases lining up with TRBD1. This sequence originates from a man between 18 and 29 years old in good health and CMV-seronegative. Sequencing was performed on PBMCs. The CDR3 spells CASSIDRGSPNTGELFF. In nucleotides, the CDR3 is TGTGCCAGTAGTATAGACAGGGGGTCCCCGAACACCGGGGAGCTGTTTTTT.